This TCR beta chain stems from a study of blood T cell repertoires in COVID-19. Produced via immunoSEQ multiplex PCR; TCRdb's table is partial and in-frame only. The sample holds tens of thousands of clones; roughly 82% are singletons and the top ten take around 15%. CDR3 size: 18 residues. This chain connects TRBV12-1 to TRBJ2-7; the listed D gene, TRBD2, was not tested against the DNA. TRBV12-1 is termed a pseudogene. The source of this sequence is a human donor in a cohort sampled during active COVID-19. Sequencing was done on a sample of peripheral blood. Written as DNA, the CDR3 is TGTGCCAGCAGCTTTATGGATACTAGCGGGAGTCCCTCCTACGAGCAGTACTTC. Encoded protein: CASSFMDTSGSPSYEQYF.